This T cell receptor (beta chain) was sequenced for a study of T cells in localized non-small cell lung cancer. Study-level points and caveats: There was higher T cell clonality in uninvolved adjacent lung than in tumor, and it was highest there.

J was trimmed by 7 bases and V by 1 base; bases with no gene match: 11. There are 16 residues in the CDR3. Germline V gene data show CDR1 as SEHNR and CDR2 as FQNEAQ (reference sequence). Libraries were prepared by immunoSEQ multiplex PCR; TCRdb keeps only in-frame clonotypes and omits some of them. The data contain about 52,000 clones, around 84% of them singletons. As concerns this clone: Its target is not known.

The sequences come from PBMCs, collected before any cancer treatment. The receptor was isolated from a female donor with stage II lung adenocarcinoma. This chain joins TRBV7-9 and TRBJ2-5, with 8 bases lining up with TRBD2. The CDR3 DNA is TGTGCCAGCAGCTTAGAGAAGATTAGCGGGGCCCCGACCCAGTACTTC. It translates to CASSLEKISGAPTQYF.